This T cell receptor beta chain stems from a study of cytomegalovirus exposure and HLA in healthy donors. CDR3 length: 17 residues. V shed 3 bases and J shed 0 bases, with 18 bases lying between them. Germline values: CDR1 SGHTS, CDR2 YDEGEE. Of note for this clone: Its antigen is not known.

The study ran its PCR with 60 Vbeta and 13 Jbeta primers. Libraries were prepared by immunoSEQ multiplex PCR; TCRdb keeps only in-frame clonotypes and omits some of them. The profile shows around 94,000 clones, 63% of them singletons. Findings and caveats of the study: Cytomegalovirus association was listed for under 200 TCR beta chains.

The TCR originated in a human donor in good health. The J gene is TRBJ1-1, the V gene TRBV5-8, with a tentative D call TRBD1 (5 bases). Sequencing was performed on PBMCs. CDR3 sequence: CASSSPRTGFMNTEAFF. The DNA of the CDR3 is TGTGCCAGCAGCTCACCAAGAACAGGATTCATGAACACTGAAGCTTTCTTT.